The 9 T cell receptor beta chains given below trace back to one sample, sequenced in a study of blood T cell repertoires in COVID-19. The repertoire was sequenced with immunoSEQ multiplex PCR; TCRdb's copy has only in-frame clones and lacks some. The sample records roughly 62,000 clones, over 85% being singletons. Specimen: peripheral blood. These receptors all stem from a human donor in a cohort sampled during active COVID-19.

This chain joins TRBV20-1 and TRBJ2-3; no definite D call. V gave up 3 bases and J gave up 6 bases, with 7 bases separating them. CDR1 is DFQATT and CDR2 is SNEGSKA in the germline V gene (reference sequence). The CDR3 runs to 11 residues. CDR3 coding DNA: TGCAGTGCTAGTGAGGAGGATACGCAGTATTTT. Amino acids: CSASEEDTQYF.

The count of this clone is one. J is TRBJ1-2 and V is TRBV5-1; TRBD1 aligns across 7 bases. The CDR3 consists of 16 residues. Trimming removed 6 bases from V and 4 bases from J; junction bases left unmatched: 15. Germline V gene data show CDR1 as SGHRS and CDR2 as YFSETQ. The CDR3 bases are TGCGCCAGCACCTTACGGGGGACAGCCCTTGGCTATGGCTACACCTTC. Encoded protein: CASTLRGTALGYGYTF.

The chain combines TRBV2 with TRBJ1-1; 7 bases agree with TRBD1. The CDR3 sequence is 12 residues long. Germline CDR1 reads SNHLY; CDR2 reads FYNNEI. With 6 bases clipped from V and 7 bases from J, the junction kept 5 bases outside the gene matches. This chain's CDR3 is CASRGQPIEAFF. The CDR3 region has the DNA TGTGCCAGCAGGGGACAGCCTATTGAAGCTTTCTTT. The full variable domain, with the rest looked up from reference TRBV2 and TRBJ1-1, is EPEVTQTPSHQVTQMGQEVILRCVPISNHLYFYWYRQILGQKVEFLVSFYNNEISEKSEIFDDQFSVERPDGSNFTLKIRSTKLEDSAMYFCASRGQPIEAFFGQGTRLTVV.

The V and J genes are TRBV7-3 and TRBJ2-3, with 8 bases lining up with TRBD2. Germline assignment: CDR1 SGHTA and CDR2 FQGTGA. Germline trimming cut 5 bases from V and 3 bases from J; bases unmatched to any gene: 10. CDR3 length equals 16 residues. This CDR3 reads CASSRSGGRSTDTQYF. The CDR3 DNA reads TGTGCCAGCAGCCGGTCGGGGGGGCGTTCTACAGATACGCAGTATTTT.

This chain joins TRBV30 and TRBJ1-2; 9 bases map to TRBD1. Germline V gives CDR1 GTSNPN, CDR2 SVGIG (reference sequence). CDR3 length: 13 amino acids. Trimming at V came to 0 bases and at J to 6 bases, leaving 2 bases not matched to a gene. The CDR3 nucleotides read TGTGCCTGGAGTGTAGGGACAGGGAATGGCTACACCTTC. Translating gives CAWSVGTGNGYTF.

The table lists this clone with a count of one. One end of the junction is discordant with germline, which a read error may explain. J is TRBJ2-7 and V is TRBV7-7; 11 bases are shared with TRBD1. This CDR3 comprises 15 residues. The germline V gene has CDR1 SSHAT and CDR2 FNYEAQ (reference sequence). CDR3 protein: CASSLWDRGRNEQYF. The CDR3 coding sequence is TGTGCTAGCAGCTTATGGGACAGGGGGAGAAACGAGCAGTACTTC. The full variable domain, with the rest looked up from reference TRBV7-7 and TRBJ2-7, is GAGVSQSPRYKVTKRGQDVTLRCDPISSHATLYWYQQALGQGPEFLTYFNYEAQPDKSGLPSDRFSAERPEGSISTLTIQRTEQRDSAMYRCASSLWDRGRNEQYFGPGTRLTVT.

The chain joins TRBV11-3 to TRBJ2-1; a weak D match, TRBD1 (5 bases). Trimming left V 8 bases short and J 8 bases short, with 13 bases between. Germline values: CDR1 SGHNT, CDR2 YENEEA. This CDR3 is built from 12 residues. The CDR3 protein is CASGSVGHEQFF. CDR3 nucleotides: TGTGCCAGCGGGTCCGTGGGGCATGAGCAGTTCTTC.

The rearrangement uses TRBV6-5 and TRBJ2-7, with TRBD1 matching over 7 bases. The germline CDR1 and CDR2 sequences are MNHEY and SVGAGI. This CDR3 region has 12 residues. Losses at the gene ends were 6 bases for V and 10 bases for J; bases not matched to a gene: 9. In DNA form, the CDR3 reads TGTGCCAGCAGATCCTACAGGGGTCTCCAGTACTTC. This sequence encodes CASRSYRGLQYF.

The gene calls are TRBV2 and TRBJ2-6; TRBD1 aligns across 7 bases. J was trimmed by 4 bases and V by 7 bases; bases with no gene match: 7. The germline V gene encodes CDR1 SNHLY and CDR2 FYNNEI. The CDR3 loop spans 15 amino acids. The CDR3 region has the DNA TGTGCCAGCACCAGACAGGGCACCGGGGCCAACGTCCTGACTTTC. This encodes CASTRQGTGANVLTF.